These 5 T cell receptor beta chains came from one sample sequenced in a study of cytomegalovirus exposure and HLA in healthy donors. The study ran its PCR with 60 Vbeta and 13 Jbeta primers. The repertoire was sequenced with immunoSEQ multiplex PCR; TCRdb's copy has only in-frame clones and lacks some. The data contain roughly 190,000 clones, around 83% of them seen just once; the ten biggest clones take up less than 2%. Sequenced input: PBMCs. The receptors shown here come from a woman aged 18-30 years in good health and CMV-seronegative.

This clone showed up just once. The chain joins TRBV5-6 to TRBJ2-7; D is perhaps TRBD1 (5 bases). Germline V gene lookup returns CDR1 SGHDT and CDR2 YYEEEE. The germline V and J ends were trimmed by 1 base and 8 bases, with 10 bases remaining between them. The CDR3 extends over 12 amino acids. The CDR3 coding sequence is TGTGCCAGCAGCTTGATACAGGCTAAGCAGTACTTC. It is translated as CASSLIQAKQYF.

The chain's CDR3 is CASSPTGSYNEQFF. The CDR3 nucleotides are TGTGCCAGCAGTCCGACTGGCTCCTACAATGAGCAGTTCTTC. V is TRBV27 and J is TRBJ2-1; D not resolved. CDR1 and CDR2 (germline): MNHEY, SMNVEV (reference sequence). The V and J ends lost 5 bases and 0 bases respectively, with 8 bases between them. CDR3 length: 14 amino acids.

The chain uses TRBV4-2 and TRBJ2-3; D may be TRBD2 (5 bases). The ends were cut back, 3 bases at V and 1 base at J, with 14 bases in the middle. Germline CDR1 is LGHNA and CDR2 is YNFKEQ. This CDR3 has 16 amino acids. CDR3 sequence: CASSQPAEYRTDTQYF. The DNA for the CDR3 is TGTGCCAGCAGCCAGCCAGCGGAGTACCGCACAGATACGCAGTATTTT.

CDR3 region: CASRLRGAGETQYF. Written as DNA, the CDR3 is TGTGCCAGCCGCTTGCGGGGGGCGGGGGAGACCCAGTACTTC. V and J are TRBV6-1 and TRBJ2-5; 8 bases align to TRBD2. The CDR3 covers 14 residues. The V segment lost 8 bases and the J segment 5 bases; nucleotides outside the gene matches: 10. The germline V gene encodes CDR1 MNHNS and CDR2 SASEGT.

The CDR3 protein is CATYKPRGSNQPQHF. CDR3 nucleotides: TGTGCCACCTACAAGCCCAGGGGTAGCAATCAGCCCCAGCATTTT. The chain is built from TRBV28 and TRBJ1-5; D may be TRBD1 (6 bases). The CDR3 loop spans 15 amino acids. The V end was cut by 10 bases, the J end by 0 bases, with 16 bases between. Germline V gives CDR1 MDHEN, CDR2 SYDVKM.